Shown below are 27 T cell receptor beta chains from a single sample sequenced in a study of blood T cell repertoires in COVID-19. TCRdb keeps only in-frame clones here, not all; method: immunoSEQ multiplex PCR. The sample yields about 250,000 clones, 83% seen once. Sequenced: peripheral blood. Every receptor here comes from a human donor in a cohort sampled during active COVID-19.

The chain recombines TRBV7-6 with TRBJ2-3; D not resolved. This CDR3 has 13 amino acids. Germline V gives CDR1 SGHVS, CDR2 FNYEAQ. V was trimmed by 3 bases and J by 1 base, leaving 5 bases between them. CDR3 in amino acids: CASSLSGTDTQYF. The CDR3, as DNA: TGTGCCAGCAGCTTGTCTGGCACAGATACGCAGTATTTT. Drawing the rest from reference TRBV7-6 and TRBJ2-3, the complete variable domain is GAGVSQSPRYKVTKRGQDVALRCDPISGHVSLYWYRQALGQGPEFLTYFNYEAQQDKSGLPNDRFSAERPEGSISTLTIQRTEQRDSAMYRCASSLSGTDTQYFGPGTRLTVL.

V usage is TRBV6-5 and J usage is TRBJ2-2, with 7 bases matching TRBD1. This CDR3 contains 15 residues. The V segment lost 4 bases and the J segment 5 bases; nucleotides outside the gene matches: 7. Germline lookup yields CDR1 MNHEY and CDR2 SVGAGI. The CDR3 reads CASSSTGVGTGELFF. The CDR3 DNA is TGTGCCAGCAGTTCCACAGGGGTAGGGACCGGGGAGCTGTTTTTT.

J is TRBJ1-2 and V is TRBV11-2; TRBD1 matches 7 bases. Looked up from germline, CDR1 is SGHAT and CDR2 is FQNNGV. Trimming took 5 bases from V and 8 from J; bases not matched to a gene: 8. The CDR3 is 13 residues long. The CDR3 coding sequence is TGTGCCAGCAGCACCGGACAGGCCCCGGGCTACACCTTC. Amino acids: CASSTGQAPGYTF.

The chain uses TRBV28 and TRBJ2-7, with 7 bases lining up with TRBD1. With 5 bases clipped from V and 3 bases from J, the junction kept 4 bases outside the gene matches. CDR1 and CDR2 (germline): MDHEN, SYDVKM. CDR3 length equals 13 residues. For the CDR3, the DNA is TGTGCCAGCAGTCCAGGGGGTCACTACGAGCAGTACTTC. Translated, it gives CASSPGGHYEQYF.

This sequence joins TRBV6-5 and TRBJ2-7, with 8 positions matching TRBD2. The germline V gene encodes CDR1 MNHEY and CDR2 SVGAGI. The CDR3 covers 15 residues. V shed 2 bases and J 2 bases; nucleotides not matched to a gene: 5. Here the CDR3 DNA reads TGTGCCAGCAGTTACGGGCGGGAGGTCGCCTACGAGCAGTACTTC. Protein sequence: CASSYGREVAYEQYF.

The rearrangement uses TRBV25-1 and TRBJ1-6, with no clear D. V dropped 4 bases and J dropped 14 bases, with 21 bases sitting between them. The germline V gene encodes CDR1 MGHDK and CDR2 SYGVNS. This CDR3 region has 15 residues. CDR3 sequence reads: CASSGTREEVFTLHF. The CDR3 nucleotides read TGTGCCAGCAGTGGAACCCGGGAGGAGGTATTCACCCTCCACTTT.

V and J are TRBV14 and TRBJ2-3, with D possibly TRBD2 on 5 matching bases. The CDR3 is made up of 17 amino acids. Trimming left V 0 bases short and J 2 bases short, with 15 bases between. Per germline, CDR1 SGHDN and CDR2 FVKESK. DNA for the CDR3: TGTGCCAGCAGCCAAGATGCCCGGGCGAGGGACACAGATACGCAGTATTTT. This sequence encodes CASSQDARARDTDTQYF. The complete variable domain, with remaining parts taken from reference TRBV14 and TRBJ2-3, reads EAGVTQFPSHSVIEKGQTVTLRCDPISGHDNLYWYRRVMGKEIKFLLHFVKESKQDESGMPNNRFLAERTGGTYSTLKVQPAELEDSGVYFCASSQDARARDTDTQYFGPGTRLTVL.

CDR3 sequence (DNA): TGTGCCAGCCGTGACAGGGCGGGAGGGCCTGCGAACACCGGGGAGCTGTTTTTT. Residues: CASRDRAGGPANTGELFF. The genes are TRBV19 and TRBJ2-2; TRBD2 matches at 9 bases. Germline CDR1 reads LNHDA; CDR2 reads SQIVND (reference sequence). The trim removed 9 bases at V and 0 bases at J, leaving 14 bases unmatched. The CDR3 is 18 residues long.

Here the CDR3 reads CASSQSRGDEQFF. The CDR3 bases are TGTGCCAGTAGCCAAAGCAGGGGAGATGAGCAGTTCTTC. The rearrangement links TRBV19 to TRBJ2-1; D might be TRBD1 (6 bases). Trimming left V 6 bases short and J 8 bases short, with 14 bases between. CDR1 LNHDA and CDR2 SQIVND come from the germline V gene (reference sequence). The CDR3 sequence is 13 residues long.

The genes are TRBV18 and TRBJ2-1, with D possibly being TRBD2 (6 bases). CDR3 length: 15 amino acids. The germline V gene encodes CDR1 KGHSH and CDR2 LQKENI. Trimming shortened V by 4 bases and J by 12 bases, and 22 bases separated the two germline ends. In DNA form, the CDR3 reads TGTGCCAGCTCACTTCCACCGGGAGCCGAGGGTACGCAGTTCTTC. Its protein product is CASSLPPGAEGTQFF.

CDR3: CASSYRPGLNTEAFF. In nucleotides, the CDR3 is TGTGCCAGCAGTTATCGACCTGGGCTGAACACTGAAGCTTTCTTT. V and J are TRBV6-5 and TRBJ1-1, with D unresolved. Germline CDR1 is MNHEY and CDR2 is SVGAGI. This CDR3 comprises 15 residues. V lost 3 bases and J lost 0, with 11 bases in between.

V is TRBV18 and J is TRBJ2-7, with D tentatively TRBD2 (6 bases). The CDR3 length is 14 residues. Between the trimmed V and J ends, which lost 8 bases and 0 bases, there was a span of 14 bases. Germline loops: CDR1 KGHSH, CDR2 LQKENI. The CDR3 DNA reads as TGTGCCAGCCAAAGGTCGGGAGACTCCTACGAGCAGTACTTC. It yields the protein CASQRSGDSYEQYF.

V is TRBV25-1 and J is TRBJ1-2; no clear D. V lost 1 base and J lost 0, with 3 bases in between. The CDR3 extends over 13 amino acids. The germline V gene encodes CDR1 MGHDK and CDR2 SYGVNS. CDR3 nucleotide sequence: TGTGCCAGCAGTGAATCTACTAACTATGGCTACACCTTC. It translates to CASSESTNYGYTF.

This clone was seen a single time. The rearrangement uses TRBV7-2 and TRBJ2-7, with 7 nucleotides matching TRBD1. The CDR3 spans 13 residues. The V and J ends lost 5 bases and 4 bases, in that order; junction bases with no gene match: 5. Germline V lookup: CDR1 SGHTA, CDR2 FQGNSA. CDR3 loop: CASSAVTGYEQYF. The CDR3 DNA reads TGTGCCAGCAGCGCAGTGACAGGGTACGAGCAGTACTTC.

This clone came up once. The V and J genes are TRBV5-4 and TRBJ1-4, with 9 bases aligning to TRBD1. Germline CDR1 reads SGHNT; CDR2 reads YYREEE (reference sequence). The CDR3 sequence is 14 residues long. With V trimmed by 2 bases and J by 5 bases, 1 base remained unmatched. In nucleotides, the CDR3 is TGTGCCAGCAGCTTAGACAGGGGGAATGAAAAACTGTTTTTT. This translates into CASSLDRGNEKLFF.

This chain joins TRBV6-2 or TRBV6-3 and TRBJ1-5; weak D call: TRBD1 (5 bases). The CDR3 is 16 residues long. Germline-derived CDR1 and CDR2 are MNHEY and SVGEGT. Between the trimmed V and J ends, which lost 0 bases and 0 bases, there was a span of 9 bases. CDR3 loop: CASSYSLGASNQPQHF. The DNA for the CDR3 is TGTGCCAGCAGTTACTCGCTAGGGGCTAGCAATCAGCCCCAGCATTTT.

This clone occurred a few times. The J gene is TRBJ1-5, the V gene TRBV3-1 (or the pseudogene TRBV3-2); no reliable D call. This CDR3 is built from 15 residues. V gave up 0 bases and J gave up 6 bases, with 12 bases separating them. Germline CDR1 LGHDT, CDR2 YNNKEL (reference sequence). The CDR3 loop is CASSQDTRVGQPQHF. In nucleotides, the CDR3 is TGTGCCAGCAGCCAAGATACGAGGGTTGGTCAGCCCCAGCATTTT.

The V call is TRBV6-5, the J call TRBJ2-7; the match to TRBD2 covers 7 bases. Unmatched junction bases numbered 12, after V lost 7 bases and J lost 3 bases. Germline V gene data show CDR1 as MNHEY and CDR2 as SVGAGI. CDR3 length: 15 amino acids. The DNA of the CDR3 is TGTGCCAGCAACCCAGGTGTTGGGGGGGACTACGAGCAGTACTTC. This sequence encodes CASNPGVGGDYEQYF.

The chain combines TRBV24-1 with TRBJ2-7, with 10 bases that match TRBD1. Germline loops: CDR1 KGHDR, CDR2 SFDVKD. This CDR3 has 16 amino acids. J gave up 5 bases and V 3 bases, and 9 bases lay outside the gene matches. CDR3 in DNA: TGTGCCACCAGTGATCCTCGGACAGGGGGAAATAACGAGCAGTACTTC. It is translated as CATSDPRTGGNNEQYF.

This clone was counted a few times. V and J are TRBV5-1 and TRBJ1-6; 8 bases match TRBD1. Germline CDR1 and CDR2: SGHRS and YFSETQ. The CDR3 is made up of 14 amino acids. Trimming took 3 bases from V and 7 from J; bases not matched to a gene: 3. CDR3 sequence: CASSSDRGNSPLHF. The CDR3 DNA reads TGCGCCAGCAGCTCTGACAGGGGAAATTCACCCCTCCACTTT. Complete variable domain (other parts from reference TRBV5-1 and TRBJ1-6): KAGVTQTPRYLIKTRGQQVTLSCSPISGHRSVSWYQQTPGQGLQFLFEYFSETQRNKGNFPGRFSGRQFSNSRSEMNVSTLELGDSALYLCASSSDRGNSPLHFGNGTRLTVT.

The gene calls are TRBV10-2 and TRBJ2-1; D is perhaps TRBD2 (6 bases). V was cut by 4 bases and J by 7 bases, with 11 bases left in between. The CDR3 contains 13 residues. Germline lookup yields CDR1 WSHSY and CDR2 SAAADI. CDR3 sequence reads: CASSAGEVNEQFF. CDR3 nucleotides: TGCGCCAGCAGTGCGGGGGAAGTAAATGAGCAGTTCTTC.

J is TRBJ2-7 and V is TRBV9, with 9 bases identical to TRBD2. The CDR3 contains 14 residues. Germline values: CDR1 SGDLS, CDR2 YYNGEE. Trimming at V came to 0 bases and at J to 5 bases, leaving 3 bases not matched to a gene. The CDR3 sequence is CASSVGGLANEQYF. The CDR3 DNA is TGTGCCAGCAGCGTAGGGGGACTAGCTAACGAGCAGTACTTC. Based on the CDR3 plus reference TRBV9 and TRBJ2-7, the full variable domain is DSGVTQTPKHLITATGQRVTLRCSPRSGDLSVYWYQQSLDQGLQFLIQYYNGEERAKGNILERFSAQQFPDLHSELNLSSLELGDSALYFCASSVGGLANEQYFGPGTRLTVT.

The V gene is TRBV18, the J gene TRBJ1-1; D is perhaps TRBD1 (6 bases). This CDR3 is built from 15 residues. Germline V gives CDR1 KGHSH, CDR2 LQKENI. V gave up 2 bases and J gave up 3 bases, with 13 bases separating them. CDR3 residues: CASSPTSRGDTEAFF. DNA of the CDR3: TGTGCCAGCTCACCAACCTCCAGGGGCGACACTGAAGCTTTCTTT.

Remarks on this clone: Other DNA sequences within the sample encode an identical CDR3. V and J are TRBV11-2 and TRBJ1-6, with D tentatively TRBD1 (5 bases). Germline CDR1 reads SGHAT; CDR2 reads FQNNGV. This CDR3 contains 15 residues. Trimming took 3 bases from V and 7 from J, leaving 13 bases between them. In DNA form, the CDR3 reads TGTGCCAGCAGCTTTCAAGGGCGGGGGAATTCACCCCTCCACTTT. Protein: CASSFQGRGNSPLHF.

The V and J genes are TRBV27 and TRBJ2-7; 12 positions agree with TRBD1. This CDR3 spans 14 amino acids. CDR1 and CDR2 from the germline V gene are MNHEY and SMNVEV (reference sequence). J gave up 5 bases and V 6 bases, and 5 bases lay outside the gene matches. CDR3 nucleotides: TGTGCCAGCAGATCGGGACAGGGGGCCAACGAGCAGTACTTC. It is translated as CASRSGQGANEQYF.

This clone has a single count. The chain uses TRBV27 and TRBJ2-7, with D possibly matching TRBD2 (6 bases). CDR1 is MNHEY, CDR2 SMNVEV, per germline (reference sequence). CDR3 length: 14 residues. V was cut by 4 bases and J by 6 bases, with 16 bases left in between. This chain's CDR3 is CASSSTPLGGEQYF. CDR3 bases: TGTGCCAGCAGTTCGACACCTCTCGGGGGCGAGCAGTACTTC.

The V gene is TRBV14, the J gene TRBJ1-4; D perhaps matches TRBD1 (6 bases). Per germline, CDR1 SGHDN and CDR2 FVKESK. This CDR3 has 21 residues. With 4 bases removed from V and 6 bases from J, the gap between germline ends came to 33 bases. CDR3 sequence reads: CASSPRKTGPNQIEEYEKLFF. The CDR3 bases are TGTGCCAGCAGCCCAAGAAAGACAGGTCCCAACCAAATCGAGGAATATGAAAAACTGTTTTTT.